This TCR beta chain was obtained from a study of blood T cell repertoires in COVID-19. Clones were sequenced by immunoSEQ multiplex PCR, and TCRdb holds only the in-frame ones, with some missing. Among fewer than 400,000 clones listed, around 84% were seen once. This clone was counted between two and nine times. This CDR3 region has 13 residues. The ends lost 5 bases at V and 6 bases at J; junction bases unmatched: 5. The sequence came from a woman younger than 45 who had been exposed to COVID-19. The sample was PBMCs or T cells enriched from blood (not recorded which). J is TRBJ1-2 and V is TRBV12-3 or TRBV12-4, with TRBD1 matching over 8 bases. CDR3 sequence: CASSPDRAHGYTF. Written as DNA, the CDR3 is TGTGCCAGCAGTCCGGACAGGGCCCATGGCTACACCTTC.